This TCR beta chain stems from a study of T cells in Graves' hyperthyroidism and ophthalmopathy. Overall study context: Before treatment of any kind, peripheral blood was taken at initial diagnosis.

The CDR3 has 15 residues. Germline CDR1 and CDR2: SQVTM and ANQGSEA. With V trimmed by 3 bases and J by 3 bases, 8 bases remained unmatched. Amplification of TCR beta CDR3 regions was performed using RNA transcripts as template. The HTBI primer set served for first-round RT-PCR of the TCR CDR3. TCRdb ran MiXCR on the multiplex PCR reads and lists one entry per CDR3 protein. The table has over 350,000 distinct CDR3 sequences, about 14% seen once. In its sample, this clonotype was seen many times. Sequencing input: blood. This receptor was identified in a man aged 50-59 years with Graves' ophthalmopathy. The chain couples TRBV29-1 to TRBJ2-7, with TRBD2 identical over 10 bases. The chain's CDR3 is CSVDGVSSGSYEQYF. The CDR3 DNA reads as TGCAGCGTTGACGGTGTCTCTAGCGGGAGCTACGAGCAGTACTTC.